A single sample is the source of the 2 T cell receptor beta chains below, sequenced in a study of early stage breast cancer tumors. Produced via immunoSEQ multiplex PCR; TCRdb's table is partial and in-frame only. The sample holds around 53,000 clones, 85% to 95% seen once. Sequenced: blood. The source is a person aged 70 to 80 with breast cancer.

The gene calls are TRBV28 and TRBJ1-5; D is possibly TRBD1 (5 bases). The CDR3 has 16 residues. V was cut by 9 bases and J by 2 bases, with 20 bases left in between. CDR1 is MDHEN, CDR2 SYDVKM, per germline. The CDR3 reads CASIRIGDRGNQPQHF. The CDR3 region has the DNA TGTGCCAGTATCAGGATAGGGGATAGAGGCAATCAGCCCCAGCATTTT.

The chain carries TRBV19 and TRBJ2-2, with 7 bases matching TRBD1. In germline, CDR1 is LNHDA, CDR2 SQIVND (reference sequence). Germline trimming cut 11 bases from V and 0 bases from J; bases unmatched to any gene: 0. This CDR3 has 12 residues. CDR3 coding DNA: TGTGCCGGACAGGCGAACACCGGGGAGCTGTTTTTT. This gives the protein CAGQANTGELFF.